This TCR beta chain originates from a study of a mutant IDH1 vaccine in newly diagnosed glioma. Turning to the study itself: There were roughly 62% males and around 40% females among treated patients, whose mean age was approximately 41 years. Findings and limits, study-wide: It was about 95% of patients that developed vaccine-induced immune responses.

With respect to this clone: Its antigen remains unknown.

The germline V gene encodes CDR1 SGHTA and CDR2 FQGNSA. The CDR3 consists of 11 residues. V was shortened by 5 bases and J by 3 bases, with 3 bases between the two germline ends. Described time point: baseline, week 1 (first vaccination visit). Treatment here: pre-vaccination baseline after standard-of-care therapy. Newly diagnosed WHO grade 3 or 4 IDH1-mutant, ATRX-lost astrocytomas were identified in the donors. Assay: immunoSEQ multiplex PCR; the TCRdb copy retains only in-frame clones and omits some. The sample shows about 96,000 clones, 80% of them seen only once. The chain uses TRBV7-2 and TRBJ2-3, with D hard to call. This TCR was sampled from a man aged 40-55 years with glioma. The material sequenced was PBMCs, taken from a glioma patient treated with radiotherapy, temozolomide or both. Here the CDR3 reads CASSRTDTQYF. As DNA, the CDR3 is TGTGCCAGCAGCCGGACAGATACGCAGTATTTT.